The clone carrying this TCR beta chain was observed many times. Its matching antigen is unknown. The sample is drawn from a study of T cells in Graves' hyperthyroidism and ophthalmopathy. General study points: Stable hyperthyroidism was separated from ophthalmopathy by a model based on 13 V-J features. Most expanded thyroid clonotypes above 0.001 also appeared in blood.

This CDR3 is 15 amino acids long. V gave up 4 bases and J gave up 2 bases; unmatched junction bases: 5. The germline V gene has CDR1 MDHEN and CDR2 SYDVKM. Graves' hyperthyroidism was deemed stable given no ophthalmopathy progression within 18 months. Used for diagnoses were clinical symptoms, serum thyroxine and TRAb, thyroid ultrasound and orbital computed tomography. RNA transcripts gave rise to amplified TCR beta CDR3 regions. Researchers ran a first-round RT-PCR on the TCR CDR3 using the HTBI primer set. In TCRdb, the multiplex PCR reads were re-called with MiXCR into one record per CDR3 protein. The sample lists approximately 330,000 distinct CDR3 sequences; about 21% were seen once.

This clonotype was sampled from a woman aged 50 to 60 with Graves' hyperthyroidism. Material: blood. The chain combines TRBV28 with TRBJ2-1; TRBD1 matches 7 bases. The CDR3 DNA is TGTGCCAGCAGTTCCCAGGGGGACCCCTACAATGAGCAGTTCTTC. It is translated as CASSSQGDPYNEQFF.